A selection of T cell receptor beta chains follows, all from one sample in a study of CD8+CD57+ T cells in acquired aplastic anemia. In TCRdb, the reads were re-called with MiXCR into one record per CDR3 protein. The table shows some 410,000 distinct CDR3 sequences, with under 80% occurring only once. Sequencing was done on a sample of sorted CD4+, CD8+, or CD8+CD57+ T cells (not recorded which) from PBMCs. These receptors came from a human donor in good health, serving as a control. Each CDR3 is given with its conserved first and last residue. A D gene is named only where the DNA matches it firmly. Rows may omit the clone size; those that give it use once, few, many or a size class.

abundance	j_gene	d_gene	v_gene	CDR3nt	CDR3aa
few	TRBJ2-5	TRBD2	TRBV20-1	TGCAGTGCTACCTTAGCGGGGGTACAAGAGACCCAGTACTTC	CSATLAGVQETQYF
-	TRBJ2-7	-	TRBV7-9	TGTGCCAGCAGCCCAACAACCTACGAGCAGTACTTC	CASSPTTYEQYF
many	TRBJ2-1	TRBD2	TRBV2	TGTGCCAGCAGGGGACTAGATTCCTACAATGAGCAGTTCTTC	CASRGLDSYNEQFF
-	TRBJ1-5	TRBD1	TRBV6-1	TGTGCCAGCAGTGTAACAGGGGGGAATCAGCCCCAGCATTTT	CASSVTGGNQPQHF
-	TRBJ1-6	TRBD1	TRBV25-1	TGTGCCAGCAGTGAGGACCGGACAGGGAAGTATAATTCACCCCTCCACTTT	CASSEDRTGKYNSPLHF
-	TRBJ2-5	-	TRBV4-2	TGTGCCAGCAGCCAAACCAGTCTTGAGACCCAGTACTTC	CASSQTSLETQYF
-	TRBJ2-7	-	TRBV20-1	TGCAGTAGTATCTCACCGGGGGATCGCTACGAGCAGTACTTC	CSSISPGDRYEQYF
-	TRBJ1-4	TRBD1	TRBV2	TGTGCCGGCAGCACCGAGGGACAGTCTGTCCGAGTAAAACTGTTTTTT	CAGSTEGQSVRVKLFF
many	TRBJ2-5	TRBD1	TRBV3-1	TGTGCCAGCAGCCAACTCATCCCGGGACAGTGGGAAGAGACCCAGTACTTC	CASSQLIPGQWEETQYF
many	TRBJ1-5	TRBD1	TRBV12-3/TRBV12-4	TGTGCCAGCAGTTTCTCTGGACAGGGAGACCAGCCCCAGCATTTT	CASSFSGQGDQPQHF
-	TRBJ2-7	TRBD2	TRBV4-1	TGCGCCAGCAGCCAAGATTACGTGGGACTAGCGGGGAGCTACGAGCAGTACTTC	CASSQDYVGLAGSYEQYF
-	TRBJ1-5	-	TRBV7-2	TGTGCCAGCAGCCCAAACCAAGTTCCTGCACCGTATTTT	CASSPNQVPAPYF
-	TRBJ2-5	TRBD2	TRBV20-1	TGCAGTGCGTCACTAGCGGGGGTACAAGAGACCCAGTACTTC	CSASLAGVQETQYF
once	TRBJ1-6	-	TRBV7-2	TGTGCCAGCAGCTTAAAGGACAGAGATAATGAAAAACTCCACTTT	CASSLKDRDNEKLHF
many	TRBJ2-7	-	TRBV29-1	TGCAGCGCCCAAGACAAGTCTTACGAGCAGTACTTC	CSAQDKSYEQYF
-	TRBJ2-2	-	TRBV5-6	TGTGCCAGCAGCGCCATTGCCGGCGGGGAGCTGTTTTTT	CASSAIAGGELFF
-	TRBJ1-2	-	TRBV20-1	TGCAGTGTTAGAGATCTGGGTTGGGATCCTCTCTATGGCTACACCTTC	CSVRDLGWDPLYGYTF
few	TRBJ2-6	-	TRBV6-6	TGTGCCACCATTTCTTTGTCGGGGGGCAAGCGTTCCTCTGGGGCCAACGTCCTGACTTTC	CATISLSGGKRSSGANVLTF
-	TRBJ2-6	TRBD1	TRBV25-1	TGTGCCAGCAGCTTAGGGGGCGCTGGGGCCAACGTCCTGACTTTC	CASSLGGAGANVLTF
-	TRBJ2-1	TRBD1	TRBV7-2	TGTGCCAGCAGCTTGGACAGGGCGGGCAATGAGAAGTTGTTT	CASSLDRAGNEKLF
-	TRBJ1-1	-	TRBV25-1	TGTGCCAGCAGTGCATCGGACTTCGGAGCTTTCTTT	CASSASDFGAFF
-	TRBJ1-3	TRBD1	TRBV7-2	TGTGCCAGCACCCAAGACAGGGCAGGCAATAAGCCCCAGTATTTT	CASTQDRAGNKPQYF
-	TRBJ2-7	-	TRBV7-2	TGTGCCAGCAGCAGGGGGGTTAGCAATCAGCCCCAGCATTACTTC	CASSRGVSNQPQHYF
-	TRBJ2-1	-	TRBV9	TGTGCCAGCAGCGTAGTAGATGGCGGCAATGGACAGTTCTTC	CASSVVDGGNGQFF